These T cell receptor beta chains were read from a single sample in a study of molecular identifiers for immune sequencing clone quantification. MiXCR, applied by TCRdb to the PCR reads, yields one record per CDR3 protein. The profile shows about 640,000 distinct CDR3 sequences, about 20% of them singletons. Sequencing was done on a sample of naive CD8+ T cells from blood, with Jurkat cell RNA spiked in. These receptors all come from a human donor in good health. Some libraries in this study had Jurkat cell RNA spiked in. The conserved cysteine and the conserved F or W are not part of the CDR3 here. The order of the fields is CDR3 length, V gene, J gene, CDR3 protein.

CDR3 length: 13
V gene: TRBV20-1
J gene: TRBJ2-1
CDR3 protein: SAGHTEPTYNEQF

CDR3 length: 11
V gene: TRBV7-2
J gene: TRBJ2-7
CDR3 protein: ASSRGAGGEQY

CDR3 length: 15
V gene: TRBV4-3
J gene: TRBJ2-6
CDR3 protein: ASSQGLAGTGANVLT

CDR3 length: 15
V gene: TRBV5-5
J gene: TRBJ1-1
CDR3 protein: ASSLGGRARVATEAF

CDR3 length: 10
V gene: TRBV12-3/TRBV12-4
J gene: TRBJ2-5
CDR3 protein: ASRSSVETQY

CDR3 length: 14
V gene: TRBV4-1
J gene: TRBJ1-1
CDR3 protein: ASSRLSSALNTEAF

CDR3 length: 14
V gene: TRBV7-8
J gene: TRBJ2-3
CDR3 protein: ASGKTSGADTDTQY

CDR3 length: 13
V gene: TRBV6-2/TRBV6-3
J gene: TRBJ2-1
CDR3 protein: ASSSRTGVMDEQF

CDR3 length: 10
V gene: TRBV30
J gene: TRBJ1-1
CDR3 protein: AWRQGGTEAF

CDR3 length: 18
V gene: TRBV20-1
J gene: TRBJ2-3
CDR3 protein: SAQPRLGLAGQLRPDTQY

CDR3 length: 11
V gene: TRBV12-3/TRBV12-4
J gene: TRBJ1-5
CDR3 protein: ASSFGPNQPQH